This T cell receptor (beta chain) was sequenced in a study of T cell repertoires in cytomegalovirus infection. The wider study: Carrying CMV and the relevant HLA type showed in public TCR beta signatures.

MiXCR, applied by TCRdb to the reads, yields one record per CDR3 protein. The repertoire has over 250,000 distinct CDR3 sequences, 22% of them found once; the top ten carry roughly 19%. CDR3 length: 9 residues. Germline V gene sequence: CDR1 LGHDT, CDR2 YNNKEL (reference sequence). V was clipped by 11 bases and J by 9 bases, with 10 bases between them. Turning to this clonotype: Its antigen is as yet unknown.

This TCR derives from a human donor in good health (CMV status not recorded). Some clones in this sample may be carry-over from other donors' samples. V is TRBV3-1 and J is TRBJ1-2; D uncertain. The starting material was cultured PBMCs, obtained from culture after CMV antigen stimulation. CDR3 residues: CARGISYTF. CDR3 sequence (DNA): TGTGCCCGAGGGATCAGCTACACCTTC.